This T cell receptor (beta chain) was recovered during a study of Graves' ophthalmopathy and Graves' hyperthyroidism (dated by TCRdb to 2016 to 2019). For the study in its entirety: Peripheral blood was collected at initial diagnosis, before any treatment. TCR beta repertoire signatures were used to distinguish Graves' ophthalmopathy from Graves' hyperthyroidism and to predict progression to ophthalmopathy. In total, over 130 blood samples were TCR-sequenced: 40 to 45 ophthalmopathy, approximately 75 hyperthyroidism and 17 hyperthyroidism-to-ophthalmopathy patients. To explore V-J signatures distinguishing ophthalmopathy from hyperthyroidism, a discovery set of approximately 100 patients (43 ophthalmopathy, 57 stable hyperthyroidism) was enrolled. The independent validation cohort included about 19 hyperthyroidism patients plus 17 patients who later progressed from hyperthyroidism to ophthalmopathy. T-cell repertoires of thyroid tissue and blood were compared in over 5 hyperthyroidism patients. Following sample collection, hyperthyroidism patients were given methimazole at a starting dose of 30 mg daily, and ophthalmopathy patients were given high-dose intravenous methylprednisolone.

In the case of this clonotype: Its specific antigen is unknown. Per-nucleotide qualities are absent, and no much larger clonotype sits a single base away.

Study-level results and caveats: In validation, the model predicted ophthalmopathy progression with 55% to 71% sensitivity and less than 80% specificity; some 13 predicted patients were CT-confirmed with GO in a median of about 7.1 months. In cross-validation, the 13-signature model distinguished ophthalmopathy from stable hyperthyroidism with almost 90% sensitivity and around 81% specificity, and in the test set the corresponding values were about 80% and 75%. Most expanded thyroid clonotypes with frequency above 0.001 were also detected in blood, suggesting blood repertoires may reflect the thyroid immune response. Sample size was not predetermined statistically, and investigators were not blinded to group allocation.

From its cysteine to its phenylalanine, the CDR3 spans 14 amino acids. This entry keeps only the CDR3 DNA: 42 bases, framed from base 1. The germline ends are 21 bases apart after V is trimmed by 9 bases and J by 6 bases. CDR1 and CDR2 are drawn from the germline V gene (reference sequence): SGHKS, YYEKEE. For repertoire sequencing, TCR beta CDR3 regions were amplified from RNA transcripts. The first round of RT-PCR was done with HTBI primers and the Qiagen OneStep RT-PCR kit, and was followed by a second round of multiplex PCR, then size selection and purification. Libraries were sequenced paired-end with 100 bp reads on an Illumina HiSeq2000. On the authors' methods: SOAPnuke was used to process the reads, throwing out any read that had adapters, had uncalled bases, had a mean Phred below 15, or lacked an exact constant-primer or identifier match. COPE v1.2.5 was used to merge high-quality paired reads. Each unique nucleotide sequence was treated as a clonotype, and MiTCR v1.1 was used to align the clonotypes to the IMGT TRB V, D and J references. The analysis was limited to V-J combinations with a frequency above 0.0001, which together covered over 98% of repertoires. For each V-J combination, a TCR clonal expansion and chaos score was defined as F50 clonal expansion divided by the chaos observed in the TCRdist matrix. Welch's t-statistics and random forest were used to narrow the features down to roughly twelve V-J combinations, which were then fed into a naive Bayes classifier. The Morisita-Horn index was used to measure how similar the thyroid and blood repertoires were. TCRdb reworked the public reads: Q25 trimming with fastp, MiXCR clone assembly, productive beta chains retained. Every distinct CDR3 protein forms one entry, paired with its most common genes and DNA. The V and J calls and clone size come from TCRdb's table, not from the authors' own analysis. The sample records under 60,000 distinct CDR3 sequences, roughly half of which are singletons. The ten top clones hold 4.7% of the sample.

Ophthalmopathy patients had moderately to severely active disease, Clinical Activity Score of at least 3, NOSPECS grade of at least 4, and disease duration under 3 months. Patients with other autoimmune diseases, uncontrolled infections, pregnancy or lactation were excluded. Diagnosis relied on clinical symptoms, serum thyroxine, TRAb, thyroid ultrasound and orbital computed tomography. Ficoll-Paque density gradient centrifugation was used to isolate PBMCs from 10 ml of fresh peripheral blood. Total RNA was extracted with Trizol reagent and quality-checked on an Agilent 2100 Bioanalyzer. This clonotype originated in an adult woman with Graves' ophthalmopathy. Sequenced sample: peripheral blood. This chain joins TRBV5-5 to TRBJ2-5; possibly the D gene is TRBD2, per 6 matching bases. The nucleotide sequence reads TGTGCCATCAGTTTGAACGCCGGAGGGCAGACCCAGTACTTC. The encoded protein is CAISLNAGGQTQYF.